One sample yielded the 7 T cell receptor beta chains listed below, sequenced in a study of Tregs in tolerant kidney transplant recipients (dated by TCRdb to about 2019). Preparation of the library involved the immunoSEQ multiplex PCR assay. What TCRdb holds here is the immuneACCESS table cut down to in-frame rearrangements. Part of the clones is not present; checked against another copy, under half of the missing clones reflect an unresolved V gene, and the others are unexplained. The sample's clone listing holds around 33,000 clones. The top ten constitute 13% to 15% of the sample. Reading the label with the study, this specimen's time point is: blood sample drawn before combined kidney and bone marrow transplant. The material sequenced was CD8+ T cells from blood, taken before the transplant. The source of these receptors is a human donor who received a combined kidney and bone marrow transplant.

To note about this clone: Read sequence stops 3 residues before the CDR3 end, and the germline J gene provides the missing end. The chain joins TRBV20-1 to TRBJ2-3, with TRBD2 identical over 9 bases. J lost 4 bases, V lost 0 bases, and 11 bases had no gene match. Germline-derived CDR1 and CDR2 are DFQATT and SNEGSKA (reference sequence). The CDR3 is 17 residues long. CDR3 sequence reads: CSARDRVAGVSADTQYF. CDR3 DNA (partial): TGCAGTGCTAGAGATCGAGTAGCGGGAGTTTCCGCAGATACG.

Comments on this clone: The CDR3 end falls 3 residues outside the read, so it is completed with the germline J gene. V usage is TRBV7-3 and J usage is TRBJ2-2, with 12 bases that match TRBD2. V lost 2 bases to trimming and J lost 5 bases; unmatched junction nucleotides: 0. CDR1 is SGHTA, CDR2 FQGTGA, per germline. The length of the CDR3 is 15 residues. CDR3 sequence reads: CASSLGLAGTGELFF. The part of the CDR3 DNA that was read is TGTGCCAGCAGCTTAGGACTAGCGGGAACCGGGGAG.

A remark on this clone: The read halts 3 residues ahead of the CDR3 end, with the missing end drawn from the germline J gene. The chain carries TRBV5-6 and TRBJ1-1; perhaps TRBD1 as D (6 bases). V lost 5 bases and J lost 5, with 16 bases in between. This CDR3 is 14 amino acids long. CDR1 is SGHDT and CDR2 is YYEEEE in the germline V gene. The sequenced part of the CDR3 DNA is TGTGCCAGCAGTCAGGGATGGGGGCCAACTGAA. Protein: CASSQGWGPTE. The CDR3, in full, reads CASSQGWGPTEAFF.

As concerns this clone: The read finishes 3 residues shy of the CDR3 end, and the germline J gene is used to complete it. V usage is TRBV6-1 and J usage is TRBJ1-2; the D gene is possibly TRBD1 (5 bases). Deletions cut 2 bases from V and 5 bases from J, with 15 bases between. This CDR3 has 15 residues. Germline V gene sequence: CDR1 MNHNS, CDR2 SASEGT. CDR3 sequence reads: CASSEFRGEGYGYTF. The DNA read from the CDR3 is TGTGCCAGCAGTGAATTTCGAGGGGAGGGTTATGGC.

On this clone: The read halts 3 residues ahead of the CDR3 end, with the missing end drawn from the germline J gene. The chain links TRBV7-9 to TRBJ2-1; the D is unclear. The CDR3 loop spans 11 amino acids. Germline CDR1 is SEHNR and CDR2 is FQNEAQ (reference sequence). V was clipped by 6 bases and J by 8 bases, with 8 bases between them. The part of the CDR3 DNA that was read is TGTGCCAGCAGTTATCTCGATGAG. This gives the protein CASSYLDE. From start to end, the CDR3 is CASSYLDEQFF.

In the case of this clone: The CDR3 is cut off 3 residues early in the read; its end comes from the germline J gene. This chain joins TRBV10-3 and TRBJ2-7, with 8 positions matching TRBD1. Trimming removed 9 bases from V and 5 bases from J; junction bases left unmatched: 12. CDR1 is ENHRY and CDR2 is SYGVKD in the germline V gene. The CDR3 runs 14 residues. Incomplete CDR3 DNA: TGTGCCATTGATCAGGGGGCAGAGGCTGACGAG. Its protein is CAIDQGAEADE. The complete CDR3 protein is CAIDQGAEADEQYF.

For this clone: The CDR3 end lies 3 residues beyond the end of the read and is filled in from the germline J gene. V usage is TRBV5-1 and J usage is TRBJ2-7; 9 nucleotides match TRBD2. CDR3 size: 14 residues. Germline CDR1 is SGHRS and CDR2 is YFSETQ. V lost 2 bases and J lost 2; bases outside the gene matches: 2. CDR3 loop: CASSLSSGAYEQYF. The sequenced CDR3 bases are TGCGCCAGCAGCTTATCTAGCGGGGCCTACGAG.